These T cell receptor beta chains were read from a single sample in a study of human versus mouse CDR3 diversity and MHC coevolution. Some clones are missing from TCRdb's copy, which holds only in-frame ones; the method was immunoSEQ multiplex PCR. The table lists roughly 80,000 clones, roughly 90% of them singletons. Sequencing used naive CD4+ T cells from blood. These receptors were taken from a person aged 30 to 70 in good health. The CDR3 runs from the conserved cysteine through the conserved F or W. Each record gives: CDR3 DNA, CDR3 protein, clone size, J gene, V gene, D gene. The D gene is left open where the match is weak. Clone size appears in some rows only: once, few, many, or a class for an expanded clone.

cdr3_nt: TGTGCCAGCAGTTACTCGAGCGGGGTCCCAGGTGGCTACACCTTC; cdr3_aa: CASSYSSGVPGGYTF; clone_size: NA; j_call: TRBJ1-2; v_call: TRBV6-5; d_call: NA
cdr3_nt: TGTGCCAGCAGCGAGCGGACAGGGCTTAACACCGGGGAGCTGTTTTTT; cdr3_aa: CASSERTGLNTGELFF; clone_size: NA; j_call: TRBJ2-2; v_call: TRBV7-8; d_call: TRBD1
cdr3_nt: TGCGCCAGCAGCCAAGGGGCGGGGGGGGCCCTTAGTAATGAGCAGTTCTTC; cdr3_aa: CASSQGAGGALSNEQFF; clone_size: NA; j_call: TRBJ2-1; v_call: TRBV4-1; d_call: TRBD2
cdr3_nt: TGTGCCAGTAGTACAGAACCCGCAGGGGCGGAAGCTTTCTTT; cdr3_aa: CASSTEPAGAEAFF; clone_size: NA; j_call: TRBJ1-1; v_call: TRBV19; d_call: NA
cdr3_nt: TGCGCCAGCAGCTGGACAGGCCAAGCTAACTATGGCTACACCTTC; cdr3_aa: CASSWTGQANYGYTF; clone_size: NA; j_call: TRBJ1-2; v_call: TRBV5-1; d_call: TRBD1
cdr3_nt: TGTGCCAGCAGCGCCGGGACTAGCGTTTTGGAGCAGTTCTTC; cdr3_aa: CASSAGTSVLEQFF; clone_size: NA; j_call: TRBJ2-1; v_call: TRBV5-4; d_call: TRBD2
cdr3_nt: TGTGCCAGCAGTTTTCAGTCCAACTATGGCTACACCTTC; cdr3_aa: CASSFQSNYGYTF; clone_size: medium-sized; j_call: TRBJ1-2; v_call: TRBV27; d_call: NA
cdr3_nt: TGTGCCAGCAGCTCGGACAGGCTGCGCTCCTATAATTCACCCCTCCACTTT; cdr3_aa: CASSSDRLRSYNSPLHF; clone_size: NA; j_call: TRBJ1-6; v_call: TRBV5-4; d_call: TRBD1
cdr3_nt: TGTGCCAGCAGCAAAGGAACAGCTGGCCATAGCAATCAGCCCCAGCATTTT; cdr3_aa: CASSKGTAGHSNQPQHF; clone_size: NA; j_call: TRBJ1-5; v_call: TRBV21-1; d_call: NA
cdr3_nt: TGCGCCAGCAGCTCCTTAGCGGGAGGGGTGACAGATACGCAGTATTTT; cdr3_aa: CASSSLAGGVTDTQYF; clone_size: NA; j_call: TRBJ2-3; v_call: TRBV5-1; d_call: TRBD2
cdr3_nt: TGTGCCAGCTCACCAACGGACAGCTCTCGCTACACCTTC; cdr3_aa: CASSPTDSSRYTF; clone_size: NA; j_call: TRBJ1-2; v_call: TRBV18; d_call: NA
cdr3_nt: TGTGCCAGCAACGAGCCCGGTGACAGGGGCACAGATACGCAGTATTTT; cdr3_aa: CASNEPGDRGTDTQYF; clone_size: NA; j_call: TRBJ2-3; v_call: TRBV28; d_call: TRBD1
cdr3_nt: TGTGCCAGCAGCCAAGCTCTACAGGGGGCAAATAATTCACCCCTCCACTTT; cdr3_aa: CASSQALQGANNSPLHF; clone_size: NA; j_call: TRBJ1-6; v_call: TRBV4-2; d_call: TRBD1
cdr3_nt: TGTGCCATCACCGATAGGGATAGGACAGGGAACACTGAAGCTTTCTTT; cdr3_aa: CAITDRDRTGNTEAFF; clone_size: NA; j_call: TRBJ1-1; v_call: TRBV10-3; d_call: TRBD1
cdr3_nt: TGCGCCAGCAGCGGAGGACCCGTCCAAGAGACCCAGTACTTC; cdr3_aa: CASSGGPVQETQYF; clone_size: NA; j_call: TRBJ2-5; v_call: TRBV5-1; d_call: NA
cdr3_nt: TGTGCCATCAGCCAGGGTCTTGGTGAAAAACTGTTTTTT; cdr3_aa: CAISQGLGEKLFF; clone_size: NA; j_call: TRBJ1-4; v_call: TRBV10-3; d_call: NA
cdr3_nt: TGTGCCAGCAGCGTAGGGGGTTTTCTCACCCCGGGAGAGGAGACCCAGTACTTC; cdr3_aa: CASSVGGFLTPGEETQYF; clone_size: NA; j_call: TRBJ2-5; v_call: TRBV9; d_call: NA
cdr3_nt: TGTGCCAGCAGTGAAGTTTTGGGAGGGTTCAACTCCTACGAGCAGTACTTC; cdr3_aa: CASSEVLGGFNSYEQYF; clone_size: NA; j_call: TRBJ2-7; v_call: TRBV6-1; d_call: TRBD2
cdr3_nt: TGTGCCAGCTCACCCGGGTTAACTAATGAAAAACTGTTTTTT; cdr3_aa: CASSPGLTNEKLFF; clone_size: NA; j_call: TRBJ1-4; v_call: TRBV18; d_call: NA
cdr3_nt: TGTGCCAGCAGCACCCTACTGGCAGATACGCAGTATTTT; cdr3_aa: CASSTLLADTQYF; clone_size: NA; j_call: TRBJ2-3; v_call: TRBV13; d_call: NA
cdr3_nt: TGTGCCAGTTGTGTAGCGGGGGGGCCGAAGACCCAGTACTTC; cdr3_aa: CASCVAGGPKTQYF; clone_size: NA; j_call: TRBJ2-5; v_call: TRBV7-9; d_call: TRBD2
cdr3_nt: TGTGCCACCAGCAGAGACACCGACAGCTACAATGAGCAGTTCTTC; cdr3_aa: CATSRDTDSYNEQFF; clone_size: NA; j_call: TRBJ2-1; v_call: TRBV15; d_call: NA
cdr3_nt: TGTGCCTGGAGTGTTTCGACTTGGGAGCCCCAGCATTTT; cdr3_aa: CAWSVSTWEPQHF; clone_size: NA; j_call: TRBJ1-5; v_call: TRBV30; d_call: NA
cdr3_nt: TGCGCCAGCAGTCAATCTGTAGCCCGATACCCGTGCTACGAGCAGTACTTC; cdr3_aa: CASSQSVARYPCYEQYF; clone_size: NA; j_call: TRBJ2-7; v_call: TRBV23-1; d_call: NA
cdr3_nt: TGTGCCAGCAGCGTAGGGGCGGGGGGCACTTACGAGCAGTACTTC; cdr3_aa: CASSVGAGGTYEQYF; clone_size: NA; j_call: TRBJ2-7; v_call: TRBV9; d_call: TRBD2
cdr3_nt: TGTGCCAGCAGTGAAGGACAGGGTAGCACAGATACGCAGTATTTT; cdr3_aa: CASSEGQGSTDTQYF; clone_size: NA; j_call: TRBJ2-3; v_call: TRBV6-1; d_call: TRBD1
cdr3_nt: TGCGCCAGCAGGGATACGACTGTCGCGAACACCGGGGAGCTGTTTTTT; cdr3_aa: CASRDTTVANTGELFF; clone_size: NA; j_call: TRBJ2-2; v_call: TRBV5-1; d_call: NA
cdr3_nt: TGTGCCTGGAGTGTTCCCAGGACTAGCGGGAGGGCCGCTACTGAGCAGTTCTTC; cdr3_aa: CAWSVPRTSGRAATEQFF; clone_size: NA; j_call: TRBJ2-1; v_call: TRBV30; d_call: TRBD2
cdr3_nt: TGTGCCAGCAGCACCCGGGACAGAACAAGCTACACTGAAGCTTTCTTT; cdr3_aa: CASSTRDRTSYTEAFF; clone_size: NA; j_call: TRBJ1-1; v_call: TRBV5-6; d_call: TRBD1
cdr3_nt: TGTGCCAGCAGCGTAGTAGGGGGCTGGAACAATGAGCAGTTCTTC; cdr3_aa: CASSVVGGWNNEQFF; clone_size: NA; j_call: TRBJ2-1; v_call: TRBV9; d_call: TRBD1
cdr3_nt: TGTGCCAGCAGCCTGCCCGGGACAGCTGGTTCGGTTACCTTC; cdr3_aa: CASSLPGTAGSVTF; clone_size: NA; j_call: TRBJ1-2; v_call: TRBV7-9; d_call: TRBD1
cdr3_nt: TGCGCCAGCAGCCAAGACAGGGTCAACCCCCTGAACACTGAAGCTTTCTTT; cdr3_aa: CASSQDRVNPLNTEAFF; clone_size: NA; j_call: TRBJ1-1; v_call: TRBV4-1; d_call: NA
cdr3_nt: TGTGCCAGCAGTTACTCGCGGGGGACGCAGAACACTGAAGCTTTCTTT; cdr3_aa: CASSYSRGTQNTEAFF; clone_size: NA; j_call: TRBJ1-1; v_call: TRBV6-5; d_call: NA
cdr3_nt: TGTGCCAGTAGTATTTCGGGGAACTATGGCTACACCTTC; cdr3_aa: CASSISGNYGYTF; clone_size: NA; j_call: TRBJ1-2; v_call: TRBV19; d_call: NA
cdr3_nt: TGTGCCAGCAAGGCAGGGGGAGGTAACCAAGAGACCCAGTACTTC; cdr3_aa: CASKAGGGNQETQYF; clone_size: NA; j_call: TRBJ2-5; v_call: TRBV6-1; d_call: NA
cdr3_nt: TGTGCCAGTAGTATAGACCTCAGGGGAGAGGGAATTTCACCCCTCCACTTT; cdr3_aa: CASSIDLRGEGISPLHF; clone_size: NA; j_call: TRBJ1-6; v_call: TRBV19; d_call: NA
cdr3_nt: TGTGCCAGTAGTATTCTAGCGGGAATTGAGACCCAGTACTTC; cdr3_aa: CASSILAGIETQYF; clone_size: NA; j_call: TRBJ2-5; v_call: TRBV19; d_call: TRBD2
cdr3_nt: TGTGCCAGCAGCGGACGAGGGCTAGCGGGAAGCCATAGCACAGATACGCAGTATTTT; cdr3_aa: CASSGRGLAGSHSTDTQYF; clone_size: NA; j_call: TRBJ2-3; v_call: TRBV7-9; d_call: TRBD2
cdr3_nt: TGTGCCAGCAGCTTAGTCCAGGGCAGCTCTGGAAACACCATATATTTT; cdr3_aa: CASSLVQGSSGNTIYF; clone_size: NA; j_call: TRBJ1-3; v_call: TRBV7-8; d_call: NA
cdr3_nt: TGTGCCAGCAGCTTATCCCCGACTAGCGGGGGCCACAATGAGCAGTTCTTC; cdr3_aa: CASSLSPTSGGHNEQFF; clone_size: NA; j_call: TRBJ2-1; v_call: TRBV11-2; d_call: TRBD2
cdr3_nt: TGTGCCAGCAGTTTATCAGTGACTTATGGCTACACCTTC; cdr3_aa: CASSLSVTYGYTF; clone_size: NA; j_call: TRBJ1-2; v_call: TRBV28; d_call: NA
cdr3_nt: TGTGCCAGCAGCTTAGGCGGGGTATCGCAGTACTTC; cdr3_aa: CASSLGGVSQYF; clone_size: NA; j_call: TRBJ2-7; v_call: TRBV11-2; d_call: NA
cdr3_nt: TGTGCCAGCAGCTTGGGGTCGGTGGGGAGTCGTGAAAAACTGTTTTTT; cdr3_aa: CASSLGSVGSREKLFF; clone_size: NA; j_call: TRBJ1-4; v_call: TRBV5-5; d_call: NA
cdr3_nt: TGTGCCAGTAGTACCCGGACAGGGTGGATTGAAGCTTTCTTT; cdr3_aa: CASSTRTGWIEAFF; clone_size: NA; j_call: TRBJ1-1; v_call: TRBV19; d_call: TRBD1
cdr3_nt: TGTGCCAGCAGGGGGGGGGCTCTTTACGAGCAGTACTTC; cdr3_aa: CASRGGALYEQYF; clone_size: NA; j_call: TRBJ2-7; v_call: TRBV6-1; d_call: NA
cdr3_nt: TGTGCCAGCTCACCGGGACAGGACACTGAAGCTTTCTTT; cdr3_aa: CASSPGQDTEAFF; clone_size: once; j_call: TRBJ1-1; v_call: TRBV18; d_call: TRBD1
cdr3_nt: TGTGCCAGCAGTGATAATTCGGTGGCAGGGCATTCACCCCTCCACTTT; cdr3_aa: CASSDNSVAGHSPLHF; clone_size: NA; j_call: TRBJ1-6; v_call: TRBV2; d_call: NA
cdr3_nt: TGTGCCTGCACAACCAGCAAGACCCGGAAGGGGGCTGGAAACACCATATATTTT; cdr3_aa: CACTTSKTRKGAGNTIYF; clone_size: NA; j_call: TRBJ1-3; v_call: TRBV30; d_call: NA
cdr3_nt: TGCGCCAGCAACCCGTTAGCGGGAGGAGATACGCAGTATTTT; cdr3_aa: CASNPLAGGDTQYF; clone_size: NA; j_call: TRBJ2-3; v_call: TRBV5-1; d_call: TRBD2
cdr3_nt: TGTGCCAGCAGCATACTAGCGGGGGGGCTTCAGGATGAGCAGTTCTTC; cdr3_aa: CASSILAGGLQDEQFF; clone_size: NA; j_call: TRBJ2-1; v_call: TRBV5-6; d_call: TRBD2
cdr3_nt: TGTGCCAGCAGCTTAGCGGTGGGACAGGGGTCTTACGAGCAGTACTTC; cdr3_aa: CASSLAVGQGSYEQYF; clone_size: once; j_call: TRBJ2-7; v_call: TRBV7-2; d_call: TRBD1
cdr3_nt: TGTGCCAGTAGTACGACAGCTCACTCTGGAAACACCATATATTTT; cdr3_aa: CASSTTAHSGNTIYF; clone_size: few; j_call: TRBJ1-3; v_call: TRBV19; d_call: NA
cdr3_nt: TGTGCCAGCCTGGGGGGGAACACAGATACGCAGTATTTT; cdr3_aa: CASLGGNTDTQYF; clone_size: NA; j_call: TRBJ2-3; v_call: TRBV7-9; d_call: TRBD2
cdr3_nt: TGTGCCAGAAGCTTGAGCAGGGGCACAACTAGCACAGATACGCAGTATTTT; cdr3_aa: CARSLSRGTTSTDTQYF; clone_size: NA; j_call: TRBJ2-3; v_call: TRBV5-3; d_call: NA
cdr3_nt: TGTGCCTGGAGCGGGACAGGGAGGAGGAATGGCTACACCTTC; cdr3_aa: CAWSGTGRRNGYTF; clone_size: NA; j_call: TRBJ1-2; v_call: TRBV30; d_call: TRBD1
cdr3_nt: TGTGCCAGCAGGCCCCGGACAGGGTCCTACAATGAGCAGTTCTTC; cdr3_aa: CASRPRTGSYNEQFF; clone_size: once; j_call: TRBJ2-1; v_call: TRBV5-4; d_call: TRBD1